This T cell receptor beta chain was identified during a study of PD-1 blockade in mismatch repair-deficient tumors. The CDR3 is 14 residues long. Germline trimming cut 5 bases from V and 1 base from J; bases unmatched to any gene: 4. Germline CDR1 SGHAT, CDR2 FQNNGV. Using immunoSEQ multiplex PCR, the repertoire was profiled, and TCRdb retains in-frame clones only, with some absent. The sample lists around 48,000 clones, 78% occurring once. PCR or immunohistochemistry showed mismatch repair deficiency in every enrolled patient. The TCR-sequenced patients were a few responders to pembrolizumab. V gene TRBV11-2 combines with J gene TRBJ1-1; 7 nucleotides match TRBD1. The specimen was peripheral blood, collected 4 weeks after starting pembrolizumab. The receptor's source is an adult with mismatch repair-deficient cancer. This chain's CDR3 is CASSLDRENTEAFF. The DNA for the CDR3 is TGTGCCAGCAGCCTCGACAGGGAGAACACTGAAGCTTTCTTT.